The 7 T cell receptor beta chains given below trace back to one sample, sequenced in a study of blood T cell repertoires in COVID-19. The repertoire was sequenced with immunoSEQ multiplex PCR; TCRdb's copy has only in-frame clones and lacks some. The sample yields about 180,000 clones, approximately 85% seen once. Sample: peripheral blood. These receptors originate from a human donor with active or convalescent COVID-19. The donor label of this sample is uncertain.

The chain uses TRBV6-4 and TRBJ2-7, with 8 bases fitting TRBD2. Per the germline V gene, CDR1 is MRHNA and CDR2 is SNTAGT. The CDR3 totals 13 residues. V shed 9 bases, J shed 6 bases, and the junction held 10 bases outside the gene matches. The CDR3 sequence is CARRAVAGSEQYF. The CDR3 DNA is TGTGCCAGGAGAGCAGTAGCGGGATCCGAGCAGTACTTC.

This rearrangement joins TRBV3-1 (or the pseudogene TRBV3-2) to TRBJ2-5; 7 bases match TRBD2. Germline V CDR1 and CDR2: LGHDT, YNNKEL (reference sequence). The CDR3 length is 13 residues. V was clipped by 5 bases and J by 5 bases; unmatched bases: 5. CDR3 region: CASSNFGGETQYF. DNA for the CDR3: TGTGCCAGCAGCAACTTCGGGGGGGAGACCCAGTACTTC.

The chain joins TRBV6-5 to TRBJ1-6; D gene ambiguous. The germline CDR1 and CDR2 sequences are MNHEY and SVGAGI. V lost 8 bases and J 0 bases, leaving 11 bases between the germline ends. CDR3 length: 15 residues. Here the CDR3 DNA reads TGTGCCAGCGTTGCGGCAAGCTCCTATAATTCACCCCTCCACTTT. Encoded protein: CASVAASSYNSPLHF.

The chain joins TRBV6-6 to TRBJ1-4; D gene unclear. This CDR3 region has 16 residues. Germline V lookup: CDR1 MNHNY, CDR2 SVGAGI (reference sequence). V gave up 3 bases and J gave up 0 bases, with 11 bases separating them. The CDR3 loop is CASSYAQVATNEKLFF. The CDR3 DNA reads TGTGCCAGCAGTTATGCCCAGGTTGCAACTAATGAAAAACTGTTTTTT.

J is TRBJ2-7 and V is TRBV5-1; weak D call: TRBD1 (6 bases). This CDR3 comprises 15 residues. In germline, CDR1 is SGHRS, CDR2 YFSETQ. Trimming cost V 0 bases and J 3 bases, with 13 bases left between them. The chain's CDR3 is CASSLEDRYIYEQYF. The DNA of the CDR3 is TGCGCCAGCAGCTTGGAGGACAGATACATCTACGAGCAGTACTTC. The full variable domain, with the rest looked up from reference TRBV5-1 and TRBJ2-7, is KAGVTQTPRYLIKTRGQQVTLSCSPISGHRSVSWYQQTPGQGLQFLFEYFSETQRNKGNFPGRFSGRQFSNSRSEMNVSTLELGDSALYLCASSLEDRYIYEQYFGPGTRLTVT.

This clone was observed at least ten times. The CDR3 loop is CASFPFGQGVHEQYF. The DNA of the CDR3 is TGTGCCAGCTTTCCATTTGGACAGGGGGTCCACGAGCAGTACTTC. V is TRBV6-5 and J is TRBJ2-7; 10 bases line up with TRBD1. CDR3 length: 15 residues. Germline V gene data show CDR1 as MNHEY and CDR2 as SVGAGI. The ends lost 8 bases at V and 5 bases at J; junction bases unmatched: 12.

Points on this clone: Within the sample, other DNA sequences also encode this same CDR3. The chain is built from TRBV4-3 and TRBJ2-7; a weak D match, TRBD2 (6 bases). Deletions cut 0 bases from V and 6 bases from J, with 6 bases between. The CDR3 is 12 residues long. Per the germline V gene, CDR1 is LGHNA and CDR2 is YSLEER. CDR3 protein: CASSQEGGEQYF. The CDR3 DNA sequence: TGCGCCAGCAGCCAAGAGGGGGGCGAGCAGTACTTC.